The 19 T cell receptor beta chains below all came from one sample that was sequenced in a study of shared clonotypes between healthy human individuals. Sequenced by immunoSEQ multiplex PCR; TCRdb stores in-frame clones only, minus some. The table records approximately 620,000 clones, 97% of them present only once. Input material: naive CD4+ T cells sorted from blood. This sample's subset: CD45RA+ positively selected. These receptors were obtained from a woman in her thirties in good health.

J is TRBJ1-4 and V is TRBV30, with 7 bases that match TRBD1. The length of the CDR3 is 12 residues. Germline V gene data show CDR1 as GTSNPN and CDR2 as SVGIG (reference sequence). J was trimmed by 7 bases and V by 8 bases; bases with no gene match: 7. CDR3 region: CAQGQDFEKLFF. Here the CDR3 DNA reads TGTGCCCAAGGACAGGACTTTGAAAAACTGTTTTTT. The whole variable domain, filled in from reference TRBV30 and TRBJ1-4, reads SQTIHQWPATLVQPVGSPLSLECTVEGTSNPNLYWYRQAAGRGLQLLFYSVGIGQISSEVPQNLSASRPQDRQFILSSKKLLLSDSGFYLCAQGQDFEKLFFGSGTQLSVL.

J is TRBJ2-3 and V is TRBV4-2; 7 nucleotides align to TRBD2. Unmatched junction bases numbered 8, after V lost 0 bases and J lost 14 bases. Germline V gives CDR1 LGHNA, CDR2 YNFKEQ. This CDR3 region has 13 residues. CDR3 amino acids: CASSQDLAGAGYF. Written as DNA, the CDR3 is TGTGCCAGCAGCCAAGATCTGGCGGGAGCGGGGTATTTT.

The chain combines TRBV2 with TRBJ2-3; 7 nucleotides match TRBD2. Looked up from germline, CDR1 is SNHLY and CDR2 is FYNNEI. This CDR3 is 15 amino acids long. J was trimmed by 3 bases and V by 7 bases; bases with no gene match: 10. CDR3 nucleotides: TGTGCCAGCATTCGGAAGCGGGATTGGACAGATACGCAGTATTTT. Amino acids: CASIRKRDWTDTQYF.

Comments on this clone: The junction does not match germline at one end; this may be a read error. CDR3 loop: CASSPGLAGGPQGTQYF. CDR3 in DNA: TGTGCCAGCAGTCCGGGACTAGCGGGAGGACCCCAAGGGACCCAGTACTTC. The gene calls are TRBV28 and TRBJ2-5, with 15 bases fitting TRBD2. The CDR3 length is 17 residues. Germline-derived CDR1 and CDR2 are MDHEN and SYDVKM.

The chain is built from TRBV30 and TRBJ2-7; TRBD1 matches 7 bases. The CDR3 is made up of 14 amino acids. CDR1 GTSNPN and CDR2 SVGIG come from the germline V gene (reference sequence). J was trimmed by 4 bases and V by 4 bases; bases with no gene match: 10. The CDR3 reads CAWTPGTAPYEQYF. The CDR3 nucleotides read TGTGCCTGGACACCTGGGACAGCGCCTTACGAGCAGTACTTC.

CDR3: CASGTISTDTQYF. For the CDR3, the DNA is TGTGCTAGTGGAACAATTAGCACAGATACGCAGTATTTT. This rearrangement joins TRBV12-5 to TRBJ2-3, with D unresolved. The CDR3 has 13 residues. Deletions cut 6 bases from V and 0 bases from J, with 7 bases between. CDR1 LGHNT and CDR2 FRNRAP come from the germline V gene. The whole variable domain, filled in from reference TRBV12-5 and TRBJ2-3, reads DARVTQTPRHKVTEMGQEVTMRCQPILGHNTVFWYRQTMMQGLELLAYFRNRAPLDDSGMPKDRFSAEMPDATLATLKIQPSEPRDSAVYFCASGTISTDTQYFGPGTRLTVL.

The chain joins TRBV5-4 to TRBJ1-4; possibly TRBD1 for D (5 bases). The CDR3 is 16 amino acids. CDR1 and CDR2 from the germline V gene are SGHNT and YYREEE (reference sequence). V lost 2 bases to trimming and J lost 5 bases, with 16 bases between them. CDR3 sequence: CASSLGASRANEKLFF. Here the CDR3 DNA reads TGTGCCAGCAGCTTAGGGGCCTCCCGAGCAAATGAAAAACTGTTTTTT.

The genes are TRBV5-4 and TRBJ2-7; D might be TRBD2 (6 bases). CDR1 SGHNT and CDR2 YYREEE come from the germline V gene (reference sequence). The CDR3 has 15 amino acids. V was pared by 3 bases and J by 1 base, with 14 bases between. As DNA, the CDR3 is TGTGCCAGCAGCTGGACCATGGGGGGATCCTACGAGCAGTACTTC. This sequence encodes CASSWTMGGSYEQYF. Full variable domain (missing parts from reference TRBV5-4 and TRBJ2-7): ETGVTQSPTHLIKTRGQQVTLRCSSQSGHNTVSWYQQALGQGPQFIFQYYREEENGRGNFPPRFSGLQFPNYSSELNVNALELDDSALYLCASSWTMGGSYEQYFGPGTRLTVT.

The rearrangement links TRBV11-2 to TRBJ2-7, with 7 bases aligning to TRBD1. There are 15 residues in the CDR3. CDR1 is SGHAT and CDR2 is FQNNGV in the germline V gene. Germline trimming cut 4 bases from V and 2 bases from J; bases unmatched to any gene: 8. CDR3 nucleotide sequence: TGTGCCAGCAGCTCCAACAGGGGTTACACCTACGAGCAGTACTTC. It translates to CASSSNRGYTYEQYF.

The chain has TRBV25-1 and TRBJ1-1; tentative D call: TRBD1 (5 bases). The CDR3 length is 18 residues. CDR1 MGHDK and CDR2 SYGVNS come from the germline V gene. V was pared by 1 base and J by 0 bases, with 18 bases between. The CDR3 sequence: CASSEWGPLQKMNTEAFF. The CDR3 nucleotides read TGTGCCAGCAGTGAATGGGGCCCACTACAGAAGATGAACACTGAAGCTTTCTTT.

In its sample, this clone was seen once. The DNA for the CDR3 is TGTGCCACCAGCAGCCGGGTGGGAACTAATGAAAAACTGTTTTTT. It yields the protein CATSSRVGTNEKLFF. J is TRBJ1-4 and V is TRBV15; D is unresolved. The ends were cut back, 3 bases at V and 1 base at J, with 9 bases in the middle. This CDR3 is built from 15 residues. Germline V gives CDR1 LNHNV, CDR2 YYDKDF (reference sequence).

The rearrangement joins TRBV2 to TRBJ2-6; unclear D gene. From germline, CDR1 is SNHLY and CDR2 FYNNEI. CDR3 size: 15 residues. V was pared by 7 bases and J by 8 bases, with 18 bases between. The CDR3 DNA reads as TGTGCCAGCATTGTCGCGGTTGTAAAAACCAACGTCCTGACTTTC. This codes for CASIVAVVKTNVLTF.

This chain joins TRBV5-1 and TRBJ1-2; 8 bases line up with TRBD1. V lost 2 bases to trimming and J lost 8 bases; unmatched junction nucleotides: 8. The CDR3 is 14 residues long. Germline V gene data show CDR1 as SGHRS and CDR2 as YFSETQ. In nucleotides, the CDR3 is TGCGCCAGCAGCTTTGATCCCAGACAGGGGGGCTACACCTTC. Translated, it gives CASSFDPRQGGYTF.

The chain couples TRBV10-2 to TRBJ2-1; D might be TRBD2 (5 bases). Trimming shortened V by 0 bases and J by 9 bases, and 12 bases separated the two germline ends. Germline V gene lookup returns CDR1 WSHSY and CDR2 SAAADI. The CDR3 contains 14 residues. CDR3 amino acids: CASSESLAGSEQFF. CDR3 coding DNA: TGCGCCAGCAGTGAGTCGCTAGCTGGTAGTGAGCAGTTCTTC.

The chain carries TRBV18 and TRBJ1-4; possibly TRBD1 for D (5 bases). CDR1 and CDR2 (germline): KGHSH, LQKENI. The CDR3 runs 13 residues. V was cut by 4 bases and J by 7 bases, with 10 bases left in between. The CDR3: CASSQGIGEKLFF. Here the CDR3 DNA reads TGTGCCAGCTCACAGGGGATCGGTGAAAAACTGTTTTTT.

This rearrangement joins TRBV7-9 to TRBJ2-1; TRBD2 is a possible D gene (5 bases). The germline gives CDR1 SEHNR, CDR2 FQNEAQ (reference sequence). V lost 2 bases to trimming and J lost 8 bases, with 7 bases between them. The CDR3 is 12 amino acids. CDR3 coding DNA: TGTGCCAGCAGCTTATTGGAGGATGAGCAGTTCTTC. Translating gives CASSLLEDEQFF.

In its sample, this clone was seen once. Here the CDR3 reads CASSQNTGAYEQYF. DNA for the CDR3: TGTGCCAGCAGCCAAAATACAGGGGCCTACGAGCAGTACTTC. The J gene is TRBJ2-7, the V gene TRBV14, with 7 bases matching TRBD1. The CDR3 extends over 14 amino acids. CDR1 is SGHDN and CDR2 is FVKESK in the germline V gene. The V segment lost 2 bases and the J segment 2 bases; nucleotides outside the gene matches: 3.

The gene calls are TRBV5-1 and TRBJ2-5, with 8 nucleotides matching TRBD1. Per the germline V gene, CDR1 is SGHRS and CDR2 is YFSETQ. The ends lost 0 bases at V and 5 bases at J; junction bases unmatched: 12. The CDR3 contains 17 residues. The CDR3 sequence is CASSLAGAQGASETQYF. The CDR3 region has the DNA TGCGCCAGCAGCTTGGCCGGGGCGCAGGGGGCTTCGGAGACCCAGTACTTC.

V gene TRBV7-8 combines with J gene TRBJ1-1, with 9 bases lining up with TRBD1. Per germline, CDR1 SGHVS and CDR2 FQNEAQ. Trimming took 2 bases from V and 6 from J; bases not matched to a gene: 13. This CDR3 is built from 17 residues. DNA for the CDR3: TGTGCCAGCAGCTTATCAGGGTTTGGGGACAGGGTTCCTGAAGCTTTCTTT. It encodes CASSLSGFGDRVPEAFF.